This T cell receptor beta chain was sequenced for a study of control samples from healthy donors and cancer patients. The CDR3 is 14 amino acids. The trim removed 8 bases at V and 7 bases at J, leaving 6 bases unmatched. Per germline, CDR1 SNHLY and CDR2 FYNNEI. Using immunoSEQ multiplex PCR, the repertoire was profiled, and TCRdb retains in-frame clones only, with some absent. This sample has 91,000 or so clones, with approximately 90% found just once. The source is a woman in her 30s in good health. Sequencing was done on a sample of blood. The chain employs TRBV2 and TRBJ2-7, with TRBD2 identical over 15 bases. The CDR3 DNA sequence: TGTGCCAGCGAGCCGGGACTAGCGGGAGGTGAGCAGTACTTC. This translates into CASEPGLAGGEQYF.